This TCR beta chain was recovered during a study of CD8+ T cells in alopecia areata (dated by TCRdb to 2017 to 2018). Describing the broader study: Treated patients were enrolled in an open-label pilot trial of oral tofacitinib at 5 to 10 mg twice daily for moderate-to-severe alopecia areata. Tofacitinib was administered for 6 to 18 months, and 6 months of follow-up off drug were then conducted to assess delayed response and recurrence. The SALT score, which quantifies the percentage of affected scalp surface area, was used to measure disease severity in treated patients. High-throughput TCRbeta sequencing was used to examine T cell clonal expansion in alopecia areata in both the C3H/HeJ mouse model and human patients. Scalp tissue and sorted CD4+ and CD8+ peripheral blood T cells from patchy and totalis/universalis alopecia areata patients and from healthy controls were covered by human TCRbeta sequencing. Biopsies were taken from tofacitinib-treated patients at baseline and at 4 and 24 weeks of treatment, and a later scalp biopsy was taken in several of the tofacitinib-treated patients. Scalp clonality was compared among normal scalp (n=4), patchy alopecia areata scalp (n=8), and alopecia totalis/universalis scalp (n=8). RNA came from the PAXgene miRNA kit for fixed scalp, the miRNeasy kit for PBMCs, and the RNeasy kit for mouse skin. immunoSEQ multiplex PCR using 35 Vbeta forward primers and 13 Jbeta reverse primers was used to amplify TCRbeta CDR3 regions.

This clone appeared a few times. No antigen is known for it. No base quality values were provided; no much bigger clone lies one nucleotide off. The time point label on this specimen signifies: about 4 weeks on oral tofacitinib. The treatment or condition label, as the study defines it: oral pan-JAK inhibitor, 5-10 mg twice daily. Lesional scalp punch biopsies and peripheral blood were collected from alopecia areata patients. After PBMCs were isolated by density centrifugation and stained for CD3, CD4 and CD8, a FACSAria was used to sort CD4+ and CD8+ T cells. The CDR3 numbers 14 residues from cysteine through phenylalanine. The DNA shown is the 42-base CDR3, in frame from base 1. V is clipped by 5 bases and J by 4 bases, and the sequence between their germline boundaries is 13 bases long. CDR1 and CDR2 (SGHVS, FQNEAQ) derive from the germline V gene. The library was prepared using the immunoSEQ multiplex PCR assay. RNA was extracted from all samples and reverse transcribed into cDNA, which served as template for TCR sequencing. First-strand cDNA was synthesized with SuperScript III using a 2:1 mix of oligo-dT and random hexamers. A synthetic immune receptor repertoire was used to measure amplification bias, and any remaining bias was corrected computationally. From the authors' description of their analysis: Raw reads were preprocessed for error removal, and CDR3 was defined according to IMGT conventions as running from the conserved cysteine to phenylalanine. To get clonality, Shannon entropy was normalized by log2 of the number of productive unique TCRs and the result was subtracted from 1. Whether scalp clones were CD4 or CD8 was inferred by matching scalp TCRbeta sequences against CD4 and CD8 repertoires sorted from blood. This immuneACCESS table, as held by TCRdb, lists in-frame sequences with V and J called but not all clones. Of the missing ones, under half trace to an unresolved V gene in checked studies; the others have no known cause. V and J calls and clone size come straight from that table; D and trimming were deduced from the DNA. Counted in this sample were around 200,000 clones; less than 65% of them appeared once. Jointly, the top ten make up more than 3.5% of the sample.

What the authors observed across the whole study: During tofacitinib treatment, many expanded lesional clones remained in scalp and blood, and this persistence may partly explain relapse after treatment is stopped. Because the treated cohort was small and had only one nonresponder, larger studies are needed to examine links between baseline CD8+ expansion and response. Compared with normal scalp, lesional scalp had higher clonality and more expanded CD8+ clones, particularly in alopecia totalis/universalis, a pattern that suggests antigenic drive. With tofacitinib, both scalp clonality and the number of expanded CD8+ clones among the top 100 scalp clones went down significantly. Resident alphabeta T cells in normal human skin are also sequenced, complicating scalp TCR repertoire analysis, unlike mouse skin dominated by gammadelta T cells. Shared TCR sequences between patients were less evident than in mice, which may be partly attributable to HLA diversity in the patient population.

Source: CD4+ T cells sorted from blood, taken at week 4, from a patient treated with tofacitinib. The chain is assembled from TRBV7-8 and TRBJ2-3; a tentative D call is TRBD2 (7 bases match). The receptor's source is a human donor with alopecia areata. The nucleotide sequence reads TGTGCCAGCAGCCTAGGGGGGGCCCCAGATACGCAGTATTTT. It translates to CASSLGGAPDTQYF. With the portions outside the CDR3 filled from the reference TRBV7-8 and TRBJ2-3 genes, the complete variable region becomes GAGVSQSPRYKVAKRGQDVALRCDPISGHVSLFWYQQALGQGPEFLTYFQNEAQLDKSGLPSDRFFAERPEGSVSTLKIQRTQQEDSAVYLCASSLGGAPDTQYFGPGTRLTVL.